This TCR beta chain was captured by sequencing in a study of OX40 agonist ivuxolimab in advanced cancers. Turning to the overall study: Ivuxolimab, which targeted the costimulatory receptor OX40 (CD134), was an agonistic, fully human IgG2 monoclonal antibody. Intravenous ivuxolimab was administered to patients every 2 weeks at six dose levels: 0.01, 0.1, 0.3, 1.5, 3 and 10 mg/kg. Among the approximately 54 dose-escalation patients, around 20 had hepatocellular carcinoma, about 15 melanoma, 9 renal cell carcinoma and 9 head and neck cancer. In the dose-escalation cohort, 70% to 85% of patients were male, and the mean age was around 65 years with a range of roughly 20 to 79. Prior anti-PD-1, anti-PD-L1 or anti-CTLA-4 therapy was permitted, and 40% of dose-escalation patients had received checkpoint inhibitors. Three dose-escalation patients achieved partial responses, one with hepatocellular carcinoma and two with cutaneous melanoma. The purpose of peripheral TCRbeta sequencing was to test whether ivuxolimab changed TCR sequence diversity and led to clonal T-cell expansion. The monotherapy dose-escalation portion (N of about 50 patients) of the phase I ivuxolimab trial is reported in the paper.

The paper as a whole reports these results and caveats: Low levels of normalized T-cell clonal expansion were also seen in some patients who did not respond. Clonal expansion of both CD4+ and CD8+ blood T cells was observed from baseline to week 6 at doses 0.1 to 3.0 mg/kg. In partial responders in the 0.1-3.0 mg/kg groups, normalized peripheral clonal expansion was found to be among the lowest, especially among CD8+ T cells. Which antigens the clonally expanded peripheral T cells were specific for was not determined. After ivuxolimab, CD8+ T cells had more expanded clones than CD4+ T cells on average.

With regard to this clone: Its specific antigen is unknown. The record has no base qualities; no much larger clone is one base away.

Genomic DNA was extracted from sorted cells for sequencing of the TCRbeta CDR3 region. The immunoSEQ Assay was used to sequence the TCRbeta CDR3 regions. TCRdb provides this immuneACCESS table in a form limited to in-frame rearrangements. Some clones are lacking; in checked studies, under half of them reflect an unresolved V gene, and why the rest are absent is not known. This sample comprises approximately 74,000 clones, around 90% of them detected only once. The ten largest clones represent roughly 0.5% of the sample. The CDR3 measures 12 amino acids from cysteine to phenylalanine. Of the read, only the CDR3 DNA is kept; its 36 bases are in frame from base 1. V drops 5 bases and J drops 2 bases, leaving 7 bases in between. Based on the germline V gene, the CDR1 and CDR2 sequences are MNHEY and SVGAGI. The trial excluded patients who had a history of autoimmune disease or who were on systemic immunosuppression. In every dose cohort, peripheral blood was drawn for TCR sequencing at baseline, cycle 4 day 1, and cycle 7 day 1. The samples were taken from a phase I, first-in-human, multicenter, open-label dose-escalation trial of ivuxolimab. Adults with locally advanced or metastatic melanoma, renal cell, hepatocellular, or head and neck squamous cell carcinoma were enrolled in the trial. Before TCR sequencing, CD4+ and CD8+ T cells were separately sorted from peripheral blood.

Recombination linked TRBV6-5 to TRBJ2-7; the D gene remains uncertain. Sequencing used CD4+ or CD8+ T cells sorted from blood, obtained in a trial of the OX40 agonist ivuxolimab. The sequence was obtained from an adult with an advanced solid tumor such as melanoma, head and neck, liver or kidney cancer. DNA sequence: TGTGCCAGCAGTACGGGTACCTACGAGCAGTACTTC. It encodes CASSTGTYEQYF.